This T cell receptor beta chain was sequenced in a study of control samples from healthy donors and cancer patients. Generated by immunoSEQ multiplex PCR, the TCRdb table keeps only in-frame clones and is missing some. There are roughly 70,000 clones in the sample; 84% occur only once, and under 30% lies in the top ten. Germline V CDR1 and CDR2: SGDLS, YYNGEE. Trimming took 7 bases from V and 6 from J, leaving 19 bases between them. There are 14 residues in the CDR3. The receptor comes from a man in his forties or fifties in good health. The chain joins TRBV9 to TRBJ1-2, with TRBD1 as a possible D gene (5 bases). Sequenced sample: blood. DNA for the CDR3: TGTGCCAGCCACGGTATCAGGGACGCCCATGGCTACACCTTC. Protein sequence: CASHGIRDAHGYTF.